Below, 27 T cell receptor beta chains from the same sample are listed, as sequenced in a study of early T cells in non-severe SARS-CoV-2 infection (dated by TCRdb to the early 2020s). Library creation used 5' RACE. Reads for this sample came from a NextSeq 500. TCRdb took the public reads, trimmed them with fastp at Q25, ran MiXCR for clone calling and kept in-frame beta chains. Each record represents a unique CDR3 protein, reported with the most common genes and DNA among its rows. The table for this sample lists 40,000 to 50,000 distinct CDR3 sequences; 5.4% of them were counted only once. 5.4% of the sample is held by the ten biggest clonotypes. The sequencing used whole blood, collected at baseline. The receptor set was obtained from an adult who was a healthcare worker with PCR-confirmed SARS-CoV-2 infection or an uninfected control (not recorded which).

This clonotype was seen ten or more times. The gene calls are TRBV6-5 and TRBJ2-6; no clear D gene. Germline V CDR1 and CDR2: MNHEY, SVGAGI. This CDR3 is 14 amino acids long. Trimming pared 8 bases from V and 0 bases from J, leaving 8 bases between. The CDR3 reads CASHPVSGANVLTF. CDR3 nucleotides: TGTGCCAGCCATCCCGTCTCTGGGGCCAACGTCCTGACTTTC.

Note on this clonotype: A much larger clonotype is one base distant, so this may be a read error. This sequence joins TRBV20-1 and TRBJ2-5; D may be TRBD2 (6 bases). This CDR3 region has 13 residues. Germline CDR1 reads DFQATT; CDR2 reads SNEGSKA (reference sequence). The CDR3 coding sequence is TGCAGTGCTAGAGTCCCCGGGGGAGAGACCCGGTACTTC. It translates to CSARVPGGETRYF.

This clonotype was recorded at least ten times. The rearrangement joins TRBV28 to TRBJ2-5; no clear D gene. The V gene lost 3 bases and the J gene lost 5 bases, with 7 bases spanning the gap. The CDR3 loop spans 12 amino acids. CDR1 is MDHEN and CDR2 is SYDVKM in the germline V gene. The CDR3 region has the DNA TGTGCCAGCAGTTTTCCGGATGAGACCCAGTACTTC. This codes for CASSFPDETQYF.

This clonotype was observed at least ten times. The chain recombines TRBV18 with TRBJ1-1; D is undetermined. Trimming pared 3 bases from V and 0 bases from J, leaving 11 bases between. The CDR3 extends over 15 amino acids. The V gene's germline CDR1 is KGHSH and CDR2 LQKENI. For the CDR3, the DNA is TGTGCCAGCTCACCCGGGCCAATAATGAACACTGAAGCTTTCTTT. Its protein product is CASSPGPIMNTEAFF.

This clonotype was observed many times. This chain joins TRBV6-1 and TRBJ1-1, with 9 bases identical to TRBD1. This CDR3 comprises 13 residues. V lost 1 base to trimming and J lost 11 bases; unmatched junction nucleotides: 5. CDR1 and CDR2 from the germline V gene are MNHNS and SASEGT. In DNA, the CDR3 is TGTGCCAGCAGTGAAGACAGGGGGCAACGGGCTTTCTTT. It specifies CASSEDRGQRAFF.

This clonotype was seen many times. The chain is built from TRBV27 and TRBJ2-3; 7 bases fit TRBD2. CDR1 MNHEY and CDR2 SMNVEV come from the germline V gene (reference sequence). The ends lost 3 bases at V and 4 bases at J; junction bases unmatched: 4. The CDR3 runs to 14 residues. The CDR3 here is CASSFAGDADTQYF. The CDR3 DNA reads TGTGCCAGCAGTTTTGCGGGAGATGCAGATACGCAGTATTTT.

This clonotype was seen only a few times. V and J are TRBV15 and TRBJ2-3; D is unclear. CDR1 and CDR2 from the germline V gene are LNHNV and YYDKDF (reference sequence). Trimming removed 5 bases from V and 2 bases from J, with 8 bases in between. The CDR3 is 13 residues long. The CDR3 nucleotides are TGTGCCACCAGCCCGCGAACCACAGATACGCAGTATTTT. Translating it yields CATSPRTTDTQYF.

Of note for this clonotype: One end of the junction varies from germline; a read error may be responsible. For the CDR3, the DNA is TGTGCCAGCAGCCTCAAAACAGGGGGCAACACCGGGGTGCTGTTTTTT. As protein: CASSLKTGGNTGVLFF. The chain links TRBV28 to TRBJ2-2, with TRBD1 identical over 9 bases. CDR3 length: 16 residues. CDR1 is MDHEN, CDR2 SYDVKM, per germline.

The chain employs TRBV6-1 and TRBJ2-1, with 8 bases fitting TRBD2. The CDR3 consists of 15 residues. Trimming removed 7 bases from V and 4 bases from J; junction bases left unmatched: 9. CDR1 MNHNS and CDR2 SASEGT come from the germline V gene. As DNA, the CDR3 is TGTGCCAGCATGATCCTAGCGGGCCCTTACAATGAGCAGTTCTTC. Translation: CASMILAGPYNEQFF.

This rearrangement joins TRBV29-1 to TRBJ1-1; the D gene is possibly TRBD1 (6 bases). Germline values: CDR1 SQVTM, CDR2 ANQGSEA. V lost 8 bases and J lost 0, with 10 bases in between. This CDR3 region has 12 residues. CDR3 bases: TGCAGCTACAGGGTCATGAACACTGAAGCTTTCTTT. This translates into CSYRVMNTEAFF.

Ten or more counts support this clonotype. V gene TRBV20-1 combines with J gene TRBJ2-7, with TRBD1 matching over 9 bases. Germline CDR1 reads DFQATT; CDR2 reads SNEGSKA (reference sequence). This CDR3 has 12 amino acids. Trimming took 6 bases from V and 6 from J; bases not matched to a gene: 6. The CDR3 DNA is TGCAGTGCCAGGGGACAGGGTTCCGAGCAGTACTTC. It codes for CSARGQGSEQYF.

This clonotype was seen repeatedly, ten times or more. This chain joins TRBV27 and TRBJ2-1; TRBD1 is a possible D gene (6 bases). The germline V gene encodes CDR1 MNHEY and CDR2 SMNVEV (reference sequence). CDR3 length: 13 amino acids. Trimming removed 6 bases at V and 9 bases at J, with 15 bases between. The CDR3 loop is CASSSQMGAEQFF. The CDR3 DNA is TGTGCCAGCAGCTCTCAGATGGGGGCTGAGCAGTTCTTC.

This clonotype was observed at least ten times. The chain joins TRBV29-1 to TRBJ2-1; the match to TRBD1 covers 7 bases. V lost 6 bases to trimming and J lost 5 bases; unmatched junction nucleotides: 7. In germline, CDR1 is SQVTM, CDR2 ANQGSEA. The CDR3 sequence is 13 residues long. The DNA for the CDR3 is TGCAGCGTGCGACAGGGTGGCGACAATGAGCAGTTCTTC. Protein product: CSVRQGGDNEQFF.

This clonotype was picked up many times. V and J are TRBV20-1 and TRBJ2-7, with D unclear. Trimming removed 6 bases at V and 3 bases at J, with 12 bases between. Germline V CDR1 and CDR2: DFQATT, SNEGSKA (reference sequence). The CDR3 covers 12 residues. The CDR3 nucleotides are TGCAGTGCATCGAGAATCATCTACGAGCAGTACTTC. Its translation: CSASRIIYEQYF.

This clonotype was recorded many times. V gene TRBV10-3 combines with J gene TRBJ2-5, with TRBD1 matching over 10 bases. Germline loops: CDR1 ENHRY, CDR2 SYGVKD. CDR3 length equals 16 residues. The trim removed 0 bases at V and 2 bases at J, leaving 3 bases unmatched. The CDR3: CAISESLGQGQETQYF. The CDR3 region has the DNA TGTGCCATCAGTGAGTCTCTGGGACAGGGGCAAGAGACCCAGTACTTC.

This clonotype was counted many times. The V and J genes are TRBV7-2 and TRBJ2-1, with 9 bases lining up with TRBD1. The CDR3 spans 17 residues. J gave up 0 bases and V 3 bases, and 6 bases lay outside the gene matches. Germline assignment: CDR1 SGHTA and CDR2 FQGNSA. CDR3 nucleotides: TGTGCCAGCAGCTTGGACAGGGGACAAAGCTCCTACAATGAGCAGTTCTTC. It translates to CASSLDRGQSSYNEQFF.

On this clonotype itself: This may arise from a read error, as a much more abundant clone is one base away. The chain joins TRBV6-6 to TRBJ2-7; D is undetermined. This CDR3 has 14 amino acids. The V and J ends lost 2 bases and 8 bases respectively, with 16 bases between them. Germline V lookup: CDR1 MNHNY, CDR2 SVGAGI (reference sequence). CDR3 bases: TGTGCCAGCAGTTACGGGAATGAGAATTCCAAGCAGTACTTC. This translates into CASSYGNENSKQYF.

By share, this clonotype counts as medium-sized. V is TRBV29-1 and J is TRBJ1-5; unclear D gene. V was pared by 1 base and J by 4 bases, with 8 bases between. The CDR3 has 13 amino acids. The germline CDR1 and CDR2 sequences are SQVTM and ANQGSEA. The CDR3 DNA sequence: TGCAGCGTTGAAGGGGTTGGAAATCAGCCCCAGCATTTT. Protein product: CSVEGVGNQPQHF.

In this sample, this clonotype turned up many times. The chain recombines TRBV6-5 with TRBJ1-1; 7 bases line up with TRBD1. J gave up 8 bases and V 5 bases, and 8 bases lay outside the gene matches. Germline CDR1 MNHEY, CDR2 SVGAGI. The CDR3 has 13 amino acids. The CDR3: CASSPVWDREAFF. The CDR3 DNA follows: TGTGCCAGCAGTCCGGTTTGGGACAGAGAAGCTTTCTTT.

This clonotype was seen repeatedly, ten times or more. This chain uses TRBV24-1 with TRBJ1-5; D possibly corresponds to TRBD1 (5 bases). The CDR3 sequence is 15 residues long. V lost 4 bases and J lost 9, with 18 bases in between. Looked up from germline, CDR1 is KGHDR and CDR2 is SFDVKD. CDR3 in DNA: TGTGCCACCAGTGACTGGGACGCTGGGGATCGGCCCCAGCATTTT. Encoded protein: CATSDWDAGDRPQHF.

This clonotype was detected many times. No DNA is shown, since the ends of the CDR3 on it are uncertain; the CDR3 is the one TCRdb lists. CDR3 loop: CASILDGLGEQYF. The rearrangement joins TRBV6-2 or TRBV6-3 to TRBJ2-7. Germline V gene data show CDR1 as MNHEY and CDR2 as SVGEGT. With termini counted, the CDR3 has 13 amino acids.

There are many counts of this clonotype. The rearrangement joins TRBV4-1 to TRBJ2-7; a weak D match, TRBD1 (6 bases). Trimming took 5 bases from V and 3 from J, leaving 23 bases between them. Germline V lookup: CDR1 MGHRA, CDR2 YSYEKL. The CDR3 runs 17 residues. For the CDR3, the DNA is TGCGCCAGCAGCATCCGAGGGGACACTGAAGGTTACTACGAGCAGTACTTC. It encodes CASSIRGDTEGYYEQYF.

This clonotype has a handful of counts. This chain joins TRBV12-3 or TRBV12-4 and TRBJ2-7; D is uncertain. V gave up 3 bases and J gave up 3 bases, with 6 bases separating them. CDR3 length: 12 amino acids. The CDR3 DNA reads TGTGCCAGCAGTTTTGTTCTCTACGAGCAGTACTTC. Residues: CASSFVLYEQYF.

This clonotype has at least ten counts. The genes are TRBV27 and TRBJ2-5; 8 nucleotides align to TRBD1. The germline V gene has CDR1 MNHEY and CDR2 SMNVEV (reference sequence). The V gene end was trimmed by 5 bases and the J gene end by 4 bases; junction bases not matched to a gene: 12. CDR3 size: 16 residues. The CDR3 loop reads CASSRGDRHQGETQYF. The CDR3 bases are TGTGCCAGCAGTCGAGGGGACAGGCACCAAGGAGAGACCCAGTACTTC.

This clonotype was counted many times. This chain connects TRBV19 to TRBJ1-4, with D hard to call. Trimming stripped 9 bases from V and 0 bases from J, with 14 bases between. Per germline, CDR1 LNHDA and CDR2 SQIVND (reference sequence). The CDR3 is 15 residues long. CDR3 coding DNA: TGTGCCAGCAGCCGACAAGCTGCAACTAATGAAAAACTGTTTTTT. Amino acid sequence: CASSRQAATNEKLFF.

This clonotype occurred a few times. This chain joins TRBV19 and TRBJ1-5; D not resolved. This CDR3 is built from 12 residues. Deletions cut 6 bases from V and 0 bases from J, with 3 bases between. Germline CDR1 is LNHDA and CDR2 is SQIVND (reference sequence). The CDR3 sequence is CASRDSNQPQHF. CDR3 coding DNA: TGTGCCAGTAGGGATAGCAATCAGCCCCAGCATTTT.

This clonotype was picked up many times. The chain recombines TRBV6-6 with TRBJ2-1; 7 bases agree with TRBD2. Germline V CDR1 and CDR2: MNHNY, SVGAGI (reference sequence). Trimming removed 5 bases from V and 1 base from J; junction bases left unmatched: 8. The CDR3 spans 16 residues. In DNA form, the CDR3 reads TGTGCCAGCAGTCGTAGCGGGTTGGGATCCTACAATGAGCAGTTCTTC. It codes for CASSRSGLGSYNEQFF.